These 27 T cell receptor beta chains were all obtained from the same sample, sequenced in a study of cytomegalovirus exposure and HLA in healthy donors. Both 60 Vbeta primers and 13 Jbeta primers went into the PCR. Produced via immunoSEQ multiplex PCR; TCRdb's table is partial and in-frame only. Among 200,000 to 250,000 clones, roughly 79% were seen once, and the ten largest hold 1.5% to 2%. Material: PBMCs. The source is a man younger than 35 in good health and CMV-seronegative.

This chain joins TRBV27 and TRBJ1-1, with TRBD1 matching over 11 bases. Germline-derived CDR1 and CDR2 are MNHEY and SMNVEV (reference sequence). The CDR3 length is 17 residues. V lost 0 bases, J lost 3 bases, and 6 bases stayed unmatched. CDR3 sequence (DNA): TGTGCCAGCAGTTTATCGGGACAGGGACAGGGGGACACTGAAGCTTTCTTT. Encoded protein: CASSLSGQGQGDTEAFF.

The chain recombines TRBV30 with TRBJ2-2; D is possibly TRBD1 (5 bases). V was cut by 5 bases and J by 7 bases, with 11 bases left in between. CDR1 and CDR2 (germline): GTSNPN, SVGIG (reference sequence). The CDR3 covers 12 residues. Here the CDR3 reads CAWLGAGGELFF. In nucleotides, the CDR3 is TGTGCCTGGTTAGGGGCTGGCGGGGAGCTGTTTTTT.

CDR3 bases: TGTGCCAGCAGCTCGCAGGCGACGAACACTGAAGCTTTCTTT. Translation gives CASSSQATNTEAFF. The rearrangement uses TRBV7-9 and TRBJ1-1, with D uncertain. The CDR3 length is 14 residues. Germline lookup yields CDR1 SEHNR and CDR2 FQNEAQ (reference sequence). The V end was cut by 4 bases, the J end by 1 base, with 10 bases between. The whole variable domain, remainder taken from reference TRBV7-9 and TRBJ1-1, is DTGVSQNPRHKITKRGQNVTFRCDPISEHNRLYWYRQTLGQGPEFLTYFQNEAQLEKSRLLSDRFSAERPKGSFSTLEIQRTEQGDSAMYLCASSSQATNTEAFFGQGTRLTVV.

To note about this clone: Additional DNA sequences in this sample encode the identical CDR3. J is TRBJ1-1 and V is TRBV27; no clear D gene. The CDR3 consists of 13 residues. V shed 8 bases and J shed 1 base, with 11 bases lying between them. Germline V gives CDR1 MNHEY, CDR2 SMNVEV (reference sequence). CDR3 bases: TGTGCCAGCCACGTGGCTCCGAACACTGAAGCTTTCTTT. As protein: CASHVAPNTEAFF.

The chain couples TRBV27 to TRBJ1-1, with D unresolved. V gave up 2 bases and J gave up 3 bases, with 10 bases separating them. CDR1 and CDR2 (germline): MNHEY, SMNVEV (reference sequence). CDR3 length: 14 residues. The CDR3 loop is CASSLGGSYTEAFF. CDR3 sequence (DNA): TGTGCCAGCAGTTTAGGAGGGAGCTACACTGAAGCTTTCTTT.

This chain uses TRBV4-3 with TRBJ2-2; TRBD1 matches at 7 bases. The J segment lost 6 bases and the V segment lost 1 base, leaving 11 bases of the junction unmatched. The CDR3 loop spans 17 amino acids. Per germline, CDR1 LGHNA and CDR2 YSLEER. The CDR3 sequence is CASSQGFEQGDSGELFF. The CDR3 nucleotides read TGCGCCAGCAGCCAAGGTTTTGAGCAGGGGGATTCCGGGGAGCTGTTTTTT.

Only one count was recorded for this clone. This chain links TRBV30 with TRBJ2-7; 11 bases are shared with TRBD1. Trimming cost V 3 bases and J 4 bases; bases outside gene matches: 8. Germline V lookup: CDR1 GTSNPN, CDR2 SVGIG (reference sequence). This CDR3 spans 15 amino acids. The DNA of the CDR3 is TGTGCCTGGAGAGCTCCCGGGACAGGGGGGTACGAGCAGTACTTC. It specifies CAWRAPGTGGYEQYF.

The chain couples TRBV4-2 to TRBJ1-1; D gene unclear. This CDR3 is 15 amino acids long. Trimming left V 0 bases short and J 6 bases short, with 14 bases between. From germline, CDR1 is LGHNA and CDR2 YNFKEQ. In DNA, the CDR3 is TGTGCCAGCAGCCAAGAGGGAGGGTATAGCGCTGAAGCTTTCTTT. Protein product: CASSQEGGYSAEAFF.

The chain couples TRBV30 to TRBJ1-1; D remains unclear. Trimming took 7 bases from V and 7 from J, leaving 10 bases between them. Germline CDR1 and CDR2: GTSNPN and SVGIG (reference sequence). This CDR3 contains 10 residues. CDR3 region: CASQTGEAFF. CDR3 DNA: TGTGCCTCACAGACCGGTGAAGCTTTCTTT.

The DNA for the CDR3 is TGTGCCAGCAGCTTAATAAGCGGGGAAGGAGAGACCCAGTACTTC. The encoded protein is CASSLISGEGETQYF. This chain connects TRBV7-3 to TRBJ2-5; 7 nucleotides agree with TRBD2. The V gene's germline CDR1 is SGHTA and CDR2 FQGTGA. V lost 1 base to trimming and J lost 4 bases; unmatched junction nucleotides: 6. The CDR3 has 15 amino acids.

The CDR3 loop reads CASSVGGSNQPQHF. CDR3 sequence (DNA): TGTGCCAGCAGTGTTGGGGGGTCAAATCAGCCCCAGCATTTT. The chain has TRBV28 and TRBJ1-5; TRBD1 is a possible D gene (5 bases). In germline, CDR1 is MDHEN, CDR2 SYDVKM. This CDR3 has 14 amino acids. V was cut by 5 bases and J by 4 bases, with 12 bases left in between.

This clone was seen only once. In nucleotides, the CDR3 is TGTGCCAGCAGCCCTGTGCGGGGGGAGAATGAGCAGTTCTTC. This sequence encodes CASSPVRGENEQFF. The V and J genes are TRBV4-2 and TRBJ2-1, with 8 bases matching TRBD2. CDR3 length: 14 residues. J gave up 7 bases and V 4 bases, and 6 bases lay outside the gene matches. Germline-derived CDR1 and CDR2 are LGHNA and YNFKEQ.

The sample holds many counts of this clone. The chain employs TRBV11-3 and TRBJ2-2, with 9 bases fitting TRBD1. Looked up from germline, CDR1 is SGHNT and CDR2 is YENEEA. CDR3 size: 18 residues. With V trimmed by 7 bases and J by 1 base, 13 bases remained unmatched. The CDR3 sequence is CASTNGRNRGLNTGELFF. DNA for the CDR3: TGTGCCAGCACCAACGGACGGAACAGGGGGCTGAACACCGGGGAGCTGTTTTTT.

The V call is TRBV9, the J call TRBJ2-7; the match to TRBD1 covers 8 bases. The CDR3 length is 16 residues. Per the germline V gene, CDR1 is SGDLS and CDR2 is YYNGEE. Trimming at V came to 0 bases and at J to 3 bases, leaving 8 bases not matched to a gene. The chain's CDR3 is CASSVAATGVGYEQYF. CDR3 DNA sequence: TGTGCCAGCAGCGTAGCAGCGACAGGGGTAGGCTACGAGCAGTACTTC.

This clone was counted between two and nine times. The CDR3 DNA reads as TGTGCCAGCAGCCAAGAGGGGGCGGTGGGACAGGGCAATCAGCCCCAGCATTTT. This encodes CASSQEGAVGQGNQPQHF. This sequence joins TRBV4-2 and TRBJ1-5; 8 bases match TRBD1. The length of the CDR3 is 18 residues. Trimming took 0 bases from V and 2 from J; bases not matched to a gene: 9. Per the germline V gene, CDR1 is LGHNA and CDR2 is YNFKEQ.

The V gene is TRBV9, the J gene TRBJ2-1; 11 bases fit TRBD2. The CDR3 extends over 15 amino acids. Per the germline V gene, CDR1 is SGDLS and CDR2 is YYNGEE. J was trimmed by 5 bases and V by 4 bases; bases with no gene match: 5. The CDR3: CASSLSGGGHNEQFF. CDR3 DNA: TGTGCCAGCAGCCTTAGCGGGGGGGGGCACAATGAGCAGTTCTTC.

J is TRBJ2-3 and V is TRBV4-1; 12 bases align to TRBD2. J lost 4 bases, V lost 1 base, and 6 bases had no gene match. Germline CDR1 reads MGHRA; CDR2 reads YSYEKL. This CDR3 contains 17 residues. The CDR3 loop reads CASSQARTSGVSDTQYF. CDR3 nucleotide sequence: TGCGCCAGCAGCCAAGCAAGGACTAGCGGGGTTTCAGATACGCAGTATTTT.

The chain combines TRBV6-5 with TRBJ2-7, with 7 bases identical to TRBD1. Germline V gene lookup returns CDR1 MNHEY and CDR2 SVGAGI. Trimming cost V 4 bases and J 0 bases; bases outside gene matches: 3. The CDR3 length is 14 residues. CDR3 loop: CASSSGTASYEQYF. CDR3 bases: TGTGCCAGCAGTTCCGGGACAGCCTCCTACGAGCAGTACTTC.

The chain links TRBV29-1 to TRBJ2-3, with 10 positions matching TRBD2. V was clipped by 2 bases and J by 6 bases; unmatched bases: 5. This CDR3 region has 14 residues. CDR1 SQVTM and CDR2 ANQGSEA come from the germline V gene. In nucleotides, the CDR3 is TGCAGCGTTGAACTAGCGGGGGTGTCGGATACGCAGTATTTT. It encodes CSVELAGVSDTQYF.

This clone was seen only once. The CDR3 reads CASSFFSRREETQYF. The CDR3 bases are TGTGCCAGCAGCTTCTTTTCGAGGCGAGAGGAGACCCAGTACTTC. The chain joins TRBV5-6 to TRBJ2-5, with no clear D. The CDR3 is 15 amino acids. Trimming stripped 2 bases from V and 5 bases from J, with 16 bases between. Germline loops: CDR1 SGHDT, CDR2 YYEEEE.

This chain links TRBV30 with TRBJ1-3, with 10 bases fitting TRBD1. This CDR3 comprises 15 residues. CDR1 GTSNPN and CDR2 SVGIG come from the germline V gene (reference sequence). After removal of 2 bases from V and 2 bases from J, the junction contained 3 bases not matched to a gene. The CDR3 region is CAWSPGTGAGNTIYF. The CDR3 DNA reads TGTGCCTGGAGTCCCGGGACAGGGGCTGGAAACACCATATATTTT.

V usage is TRBV5-1 and J usage is TRBJ1-1; no clear D gene. The CDR3 loop spans 16 amino acids. V gave up 4 bases and J gave up 1 base, with 17 bases separating them. Germline V gene data show CDR1 as SGHRS and CDR2 as YFSETQ. Here the CDR3 reads CASSLGLEGRNTEAFF. In DNA form, the CDR3 reads TGCGCCAGCAGCCTCGGGCTGGAGGGAAGGAACACTGAAGCTTTCTTT.

The J gene is TRBJ2-6, the V gene TRBV27; D is perhaps TRBD2 (5 bases). Germline CDR1 is MNHEY and CDR2 is SMNVEV (reference sequence). V lost 4 bases and J lost 1, with 5 bases in between. There are 14 residues in the CDR3. CDR3 DNA: TGTGCCAGCAGTTGGGAGTCTGGGGCCAACGTCCTGACTTTC. Protein sequence: CASSWESGANVLTF. The variable domain in full, completed from reference TRBV27 and TRBJ2-6, reads EAQVTQNPRYLITVTGKKLTVTCSQNMNHEYMSWYRQDPGLGLRQIYYSMNVEVTDKGDVPEGYKVSRKEKRNFPLILESPSPNQTSLYFCASSWESGANVLTFGAGSRLTVL.

The chain uses TRBV19 and TRBJ1-1; perhaps TRBD1 as D (5 bases). The V end was cut by 1 base, the J end by 6 bases, with 12 bases between. The CDR3 is made up of 14 amino acids. CDR1 LNHDA and CDR2 SQIVND come from the germline V gene (reference sequence). For the CDR3, the DNA is TGTGCCAGTAGTATAGTACGGGGGAGCCCTGAAGCTTTCTTT. The encoded protein is CASSIVRGSPEAFF.

The CDR3 coding sequence is TGTGCCAGCAGTTATGGACTAGGTAGGGGCGAGCAGTACTTC. As protein: CASSYGLGRGEQYF. The genes are TRBV27 and TRBJ2-7, with 7 positions matching TRBD2. Trimming at V came to 4 bases and at J to 6 bases, leaving 9 bases not matched to a gene. The germline V gene encodes CDR1 MNHEY and CDR2 SMNVEV (reference sequence). This CDR3 region has 14 residues.

This clone was seen just once. The genes are TRBV15 and TRBJ1-2, with TRBD1 as a possible D gene (5 bases). Between the trimmed V and J ends, which lost 0 bases and 4 bases, there was a span of 9 bases. CDR1 is LNHNV and CDR2 is YYDKDF in the germline V gene (reference sequence). The CDR3 covers 14 residues. CDR3 nucleotides: TGTGCCACCAGCAGAGAAGGGGTCGGCTATGGCTACACCTTC. Its translation: CATSREGVGYGYTF.

In the case of this clone: Different DNA sequences within this sample yield the same CDR3. The rearrangement uses TRBV30 and TRBJ1-1, with TRBD1 as a possible D gene (5 bases). V was trimmed by 0 bases and J by 3 bases, leaving 11 bases between them. Germline V gives CDR1 GTSNPN, CDR2 SVGIG (reference sequence). This CDR3 is 14 amino acids long. This chain's CDR3 is CAWSVRRGDTEAFF. Here the CDR3 DNA reads TGTGCCTGGAGTGTACGTCGGGGGGACACTGAAGCTTTCTTT.